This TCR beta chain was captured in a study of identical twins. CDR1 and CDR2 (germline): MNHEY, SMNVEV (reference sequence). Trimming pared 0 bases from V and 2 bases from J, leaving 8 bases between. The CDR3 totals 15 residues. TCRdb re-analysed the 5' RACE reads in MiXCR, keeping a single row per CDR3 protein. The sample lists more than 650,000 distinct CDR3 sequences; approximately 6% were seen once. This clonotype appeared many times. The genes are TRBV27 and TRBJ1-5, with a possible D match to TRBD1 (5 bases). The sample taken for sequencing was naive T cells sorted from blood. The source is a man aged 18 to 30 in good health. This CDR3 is CASSLSGDGNQPQHF. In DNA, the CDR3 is TGTGCCAGCAGTTTATCGGGGGACGGCAATCAGCCCCAGCATTTT.